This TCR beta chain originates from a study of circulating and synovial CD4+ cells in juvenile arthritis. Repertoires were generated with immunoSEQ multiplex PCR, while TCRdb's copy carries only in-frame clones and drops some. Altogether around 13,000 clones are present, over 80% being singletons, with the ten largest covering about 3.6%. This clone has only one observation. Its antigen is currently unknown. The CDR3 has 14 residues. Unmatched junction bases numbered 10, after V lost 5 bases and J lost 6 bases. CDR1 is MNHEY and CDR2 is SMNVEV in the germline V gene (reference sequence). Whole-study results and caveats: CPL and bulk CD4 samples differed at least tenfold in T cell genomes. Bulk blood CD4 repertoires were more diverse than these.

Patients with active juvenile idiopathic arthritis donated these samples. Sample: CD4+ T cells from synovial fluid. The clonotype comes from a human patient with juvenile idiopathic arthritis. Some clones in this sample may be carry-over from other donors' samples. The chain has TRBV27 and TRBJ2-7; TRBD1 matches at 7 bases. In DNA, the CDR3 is TGTGCCAGCAGTCGGACAGGCCATCCCACCGAGCAGTACTTC. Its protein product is CASSRTGHPTEQYF.